One and the same sample provided the 31 T cell receptor beta chains below, sequenced in a study of siplizumab effects on memory and regulatory T cells. Some clones are missing from TCRdb's copy, which holds only in-frame ones; the method was immunoSEQ multiplex PCR. The sample lists under 100,000 clones; around 94% were seen once. The specimen was non-Treg CD4+ T cells sorted from blood. The receptors were gathered from a human donor in good health.

The genes are TRBV28 and TRBJ2-1; perhaps TRBD1 as D (6 bases). Germline CDR1 and CDR2: MDHEN and SYDVKM. The CDR3 is made up of 16 amino acids. V lost 3 bases to trimming and J lost 1 base, with 13 bases between them. The DNA of the CDR3 is TGTGCCAGCAGTTTTCCCCAGGGGTCTTCCTACAATGAGCAGTTCTTC. This translates into CASSFPQGSSYNEQFF.

V usage is TRBV6-5 and J usage is TRBJ2-5; weak D call: TRBD2 (6 bases). The CDR3 spans 15 residues. The germline V gene encodes CDR1 MNHEY and CDR2 SVGAGI. V lost 2 bases, J lost 5 bases, and 15 bases lay in between. The CDR3 protein is CASSYGLSSTETQYF. The DNA of the CDR3 is TGTGCCAGCAGTTACGGACTATCCTCAACGGAGACCCAGTACTTC.

Comment on this clone: This CDR3 is also generated by other DNA sequences in the sample. The chain recombines TRBV28 with TRBJ2-7, with D hard to call. From germline, CDR1 is MDHEN and CDR2 SYDVKM. This CDR3 spans 11 amino acids. V was clipped by 2 bases and J by 3 bases, with 2 bases between them. Here the CDR3 DNA reads TGTGCCAGCAGTTTAGGCTACGAGCAGTACTTC. Its protein product is CASSLGYEQYF.

The chain employs TRBV5-6 and TRBJ2-7; 9 bases are shared with TRBD2. Per the germline V gene, CDR1 is SGHDT and CDR2 is YYEEEE. With 4 bases clipped from V and 3 bases from J, the junction kept 14 bases outside the gene matches. The CDR3 spans 17 residues. CDR3 DNA: TGTGCCAGCAGCCCTCCGCCCGGGACTAGCAGGGGCTACGAGCAGTACTTC. Encoded protein: CASSPPPGTSRGYEQYF.

This chain links TRBV9 with TRBJ1-1; D gene ambiguous. Looked up from germline, CDR1 is SGDLS and CDR2 is YYNGEE. Trimming shortened V by 2 bases and J by 0 bases, and 8 bases separated the two germline ends. The CDR3 consists of 14 residues. CDR3 DNA sequence: TGTGCCAGCAGCGTTTACGACATGAACACTGAAGCTTTCTTT. Translated, it gives CASSVYDMNTEAFF. The whole variable domain, remainder taken from reference TRBV9 and TRBJ1-1, is DSGVTQTPKHLITATGQRVTLRCSPRSGDLSVYWYQQSLDQGLQFLIQYYNGEERAKGNILERFSAQQFPDLHSELNLSSLELGDSALYFCASSVYDMNTEAFFGQGTRLTVV.

This clone was picked up one time. The rearrangement uses TRBV2 and TRBJ2-1; 9 bases are shared with TRBD1. Germline CDR1 and CDR2: SNHLY and FYNNEI. CDR3 size: 17 residues. The J segment lost 9 bases and the V segment lost 8 bases, leaving 20 bases of the junction unmatched. The chain's CDR3 is CASRPGTGIRFTGEQFF. In nucleotides, the CDR3 is TGTGCCAGCCGTCCCGGGACAGGGATTCGCTTTACAGGTGAGCAGTTCTTC.

This chain links TRBV5-1 with TRBJ1-4; tentatively, D is TRBD1 (6 bases). Trimming stripped 6 bases from V and 7 bases from J, with 19 bases between. This CDR3 is 15 amino acids long. Germline V CDR1 and CDR2: SGHRS, YFSETQ. The CDR3 DNA follows: TGCGCCAGCATGGACACAGGGAGGTACGGTGAAAAACTGTTTTTT. This sequence encodes CASMDTGRYGEKLFF.

The chain recombines TRBV19 with TRBJ1-1; tentative D call: TRBD1 (5 bases). The CDR3 is 16 amino acids. Germline V CDR1 and CDR2: LNHDA, SQIVND (reference sequence). V shed 5 bases and J shed 4 bases, with 20 bases lying between them. This chain's CDR3 is CASSVLTPGGVTEAFF. CDR3 sequence (DNA): TGTGCCAGTAGTGTCTTGACGCCTGGGGGGGTCACTGAAGCTTTCTTT. The complete variable domain, with remaining parts taken from reference TRBV19 and TRBJ1-1, reads DGGITQSPKYLFRKEGQNVTLSCEQNLNHDAMYWYRQDPGQGLRLIYYSQIVNDFQKGDIAEGYSVSREKKESFPLTVTSAQKNPTAFYLCASSVLTPGGVTEAFFGQGTRLTVV.

This clone came up once. The chain carries TRBV14 and TRBJ1-2; 7 positions match TRBD1. V was clipped by 4 bases and J by 7 bases; unmatched bases: 12. Germline CDR1 reads SGHDN; CDR2 reads FVKESK. The CDR3 length is 15 residues. The CDR3 region is CASSPDRNIASGYTF. Here the CDR3 DNA reads TGTGCCAGCAGCCCGGACAGGAATATCGCGAGTGGCTACACCTTC.

This clone has a single count. In nucleotides, the CDR3 is TGTGCCAGCAGCACCACAGGACCTGGAAACACCATATATTTT. It translates to CASSTTGPGNTIYF. This sequence joins TRBV5-4 and TRBJ1-3; the D gene is possibly TRBD1 (5 bases). Trimming took 4 bases from V and 2 from J, leaving 10 bases between them. Germline lookup yields CDR1 SGHNT and CDR2 YYREEE (reference sequence). CDR3 length: 14 residues. The full variable domain, completed using reference TRBV5-4 and TRBJ1-3, is ETGVTQSPTHLIKTRGQQVTLRCSSQSGHNTVSWYQQALGQGPQFIFQYYREEENGRGNFPPRFSGLQFPNYSSELNVNALELDDSALYLCASSTTGPGNTIYFGEGSWLTVV.

In its sample, this clone was seen once. The chain employs TRBV7-3 and TRBJ2-3; D not certain. CDR3 length equals 15 residues. CDR1 is SGHTA, CDR2 FQGTGA, per germline. The V end was cut by 2 bases, the J end by 0 bases, with 9 bases between. The CDR3 spells CASSLALSSTDTQYF. Written as DNA, the CDR3 is TGTGCCAGCAGCTTAGCACTATCTAGCACAGATACGCAGTATTTT.

This clone was counted a few times. J is TRBJ2-6 and V is TRBV4-1, with unresolved D. The CDR3 has 13 residues. Per germline, CDR1 MGHRA and CDR2 YSYEKL. V lost 6 bases, J lost 0 bases, and 3 bases lay in between. DNA of the CDR3: TGCGCCAGCAGGGACTCTGGGGCCAACGTCCTGACTTTC. Its protein is CASRDSGANVLTF.

The chain uses TRBV5-4 and TRBJ1-1; D perhaps matches TRBD1 (6 bases). CDR1 is SGHNT and CDR2 is YYREEE in the germline V gene (reference sequence). CDR3 length: 15 residues. The V gene lost 4 bases and the J gene lost 7 bases, with 20 bases spanning the gap. CDR3 nucleotide sequence: TGTGCCAGCAGCGTTATCAGGGGATTGCAAATTGAAGCTTTCTTT. This gives the protein CASSVIRGLQIEAFF. Full variable domain (rest looked up from reference TRBV5-4 and TRBJ1-1): ETGVTQSPTHLIKTRGQQVTLRCSSQSGHNTVSWYQQALGQGPQFIFQYYREEENGRGNFPPRFSGLQFPNYSSELNVNALELDDSALYLCASSVIRGLQIEAFFGQGTRLTVV.

The chain is built from TRBV6-1 and TRBJ1-1; TRBD1 agrees at 7 bases. Germline CDR1 and CDR2: MNHNS and SASEGT. V lost 2 bases and J lost 5; bases outside the gene matches: 8. The CDR3 spans 15 residues. The CDR3 loop reads CASSELRAGGTEAFF. CDR3 DNA sequence: TGTGCCAGCAGTGAATTGCGGGCAGGGGGAACTGAAGCTTTCTTT.

The chain employs TRBV5-1 and TRBJ1-4, with 8 bases fitting TRBD1. From germline, CDR1 is SGHRS and CDR2 YFSETQ. The CDR3 is made up of 17 amino acids. With V trimmed by 1 base and J by 0 bases, 5 bases remained unmatched. This CDR3 reads CASSLTGGTATNEKLFF. CDR3 coding DNA: TGCGCCAGCAGCTTGACAGGGGGGACTGCAACTAATGAAAAACTGTTTTTT.

The J gene is TRBJ2-5, the V gene TRBV5-1; a possible D gene is TRBD2 (5 bases). The CDR3 length is 13 residues. V gave up 6 bases and J gave up 5 bases, with 14 bases separating them. The V gene's germline CDR1 is SGHRS and CDR2 YFSETQ. In DNA form, the CDR3 reads TGCGCCAGCACCTCGGGATTTTGGGAGACCCAGTACTTC. It encodes CASTSGFWETQYF.

The chain employs TRBV28 and TRBJ2-2, with D hard to call. CDR1 is MDHEN and CDR2 is SYDVKM in the germline V gene. The CDR3 runs 15 residues. The V and J ends lost 9 bases and 8 bases respectively, with 22 bases between them. CDR3 protein: CASIALGPQSGELFF. DNA of the CDR3: TGTGCCAGTATAGCTTTAGGACCACAGTCGGGGGAGCTGTTTTTT.

The chain recombines TRBV19 with TRBJ2-7; 9 nucleotides agree with TRBD1. This CDR3 comprises 15 residues. Unmatched junction bases numbered 5, after V lost 4 bases and J lost 1 base. Germline CDR1 is LNHDA and CDR2 is SQIVND (reference sequence). The CDR3 DNA reads TGTGCCAGTAGTAACCGGGACAGGGCTTCCTACGAGCAGTACTTC. It specifies CASSNRDRASYEQYF.

There are a few counts of this clone. The rearrangement joins TRBV5-6 to TRBJ2-1, with 12 bases lining up with TRBD2. CDR1 is SGHDT and CDR2 is YYEEEE in the germline V gene. The J segment lost 9 bases and the V segment lost 4 bases, leaving 14 bases of the junction unmatched. The CDR3 extends over 17 amino acids. Here the CDR3 reads CASSSLGRLAGGREQFF. CDR3 DNA sequence: TGTGCCAGCAGCAGCTTAGGGAGGCTAGCGGGAGGGCGTGAGCAGTTCTTC.

The chain couples TRBV18 to TRBJ2-1; D unresolved. This CDR3 contains 14 residues. Germline V lookup: CDR1 KGHSH, CDR2 LQKENI. Trimming shortened V by 3 bases and J by 5 bases, and 11 bases separated the two germline ends. CDR3 DNA sequence: TGTGCCAGCTCACCTTCCCTAGAAGACAATGAGCAGTTCTTC. Encoded protein: CASSPSLEDNEQFF.

This clone has only one observation. The rearrangement uses TRBV30 and TRBJ2-5; 8 bases line up with TRBD2. The CDR3 contains 12 residues. Germline trimming cut 4 bases from V and 11 bases from J; bases unmatched to any gene: 9. CDR1 is GTSNPN, CDR2 SVGIG, per germline (reference sequence). CDR3 sequence: CAWTGGPGEQYF. The CDR3 DNA follows: TGTGCCTGGACGGGAGGGCCGGGTGAGCAGTACTTC.

The chain joins TRBV7-2 to TRBJ2-5; D gene ambiguous. Per the germline V gene, CDR1 is SGHTA and CDR2 is FQGNSA. The CDR3 sequence is 13 residues long. Trimming shortened V by 1 base and J by 1 base, and 4 bases separated the two germline ends. CDR3 sequence (DNA): TGTGCCAGCAGCTTAGTGACCCAAGAGACCCAGTACTTC. Translated, it gives CASSLVTQETQYF.

The genes are TRBV5-4 and TRBJ2-7; TRBD1 aligns across 9 bases. Germline lookup yields CDR1 SGHNT and CDR2 YYREEE (reference sequence). With V trimmed by 0 bases and J by 4 bases, 2 bases remained unmatched. The CDR3 spans 14 residues. CDR3 DNA: TGTGCCAGCAGCTTGGACAGGGGGCTGTACGAGCAGTACTTC. Translating gives CASSLDRGLYEQYF.

The chain couples TRBV28 to TRBJ2-3; D possibly matches TRBD1 or TRBD2 (6 bases each). The germline V gene has CDR1 MDHEN and CDR2 SYDVKM. V lost 2 bases and J 0 bases, leaving 15 bases between the germline ends. This CDR3 has 17 amino acids. CDR3 sequence (DNA): TGTGCCAGCAGTTTAGTTTCTCGGGGGCTAAGCACAGATACGCAGTATTTT. It codes for CASSLVSRGLSTDTQYF.

V is TRBV30 and J is TRBJ1-2; D is ambiguous. The CDR3 runs to 13 residues. In germline, CDR1 is GTSNPN, CDR2 SVGIG (reference sequence). V lost 3 bases and J 3 bases, leaving 11 bases between the germline ends. The CDR3 region is CAWRPRGDYGYTF. For the CDR3, the DNA is TGTGCCTGGAGGCCCCGAGGCGACTATGGCTACACCTTC.

The chain recombines TRBV6-5 with TRBJ2-7; D possibly corresponds to TRBD1 (7 bases). Germline V gene sequence: CDR1 MNHEY, CDR2 SVGAGI. This CDR3 has 15 residues. V was trimmed by 0 bases and J by 6 bases, leaving 15 bases between them. CDR3 amino acids: CASSYSPGGAGEQYF. The CDR3 DNA sequence: TGTGCCAGCAGTTACTCTCCAGGGGGAGCGGGCGAGCAGTACTTC.

The table lists this clone with a count of one. The J gene is TRBJ2-1, the V gene TRBV30; D assignment may be TRBD1 or TRBD2 (5 bases each). CDR3 length equals 11 residues. Per the germline V gene, CDR1 is GTSNPN and CDR2 is SVGIG (reference sequence). V lost 3 bases and J 9 bases, leaving 9 bases between the germline ends. The CDR3 reads CAWRAGTEQFF. DNA for the CDR3: TGTGCCTGGAGGGCAGGGACTGAGCAGTTCTTC.

The chain combines TRBV9 with TRBJ1-1; 8 bases map to TRBD1. The CDR3 is 17 amino acids. The germline V gene has CDR1 SGDLS and CDR2 YYNGEE. The trim removed 0 bases at V and 4 bases at J, leaving 11 bases unmatched. The CDR3 bases are TGTGCCAGCAGCGTAGCCGGACAAGGACAGGGCTCCACTGAAGCTTTCTTT. The encoded protein is CASSVAGQGQGSTEAFF.

The rearrangement joins TRBV5-1 to TRBJ2-3; D gene unclear. The CDR3 consists of 15 residues. V lost 2 bases to trimming and J lost 2 bases, with 12 bases between them. In germline, CDR1 is SGHRS, CDR2 YFSETQ. CDR3 sequence reads: CASSFVSGVTDTQYF. The DNA of the CDR3 is TGCGCCAGCAGCTTCGTTTCTGGGGTCACAGATACGCAGTATTTT.

The chain is built from TRBV2 and TRBJ2-3; 8 nucleotides line up with TRBD2. This CDR3 is built from 13 residues. The germline CDR1 and CDR2 sequences are SNHLY and FYNNEI. J lost 7 bases, V lost 7 bases, and 7 bases had no gene match. CDR3 sequence (DNA): TGTGCCAGCACCTTAGCGGGGCAGCATACGCAGTATTTT. As protein: CASTLAGQHTQYF.

The chain combines TRBV6-5 with TRBJ2-1; D unresolved. Germline CDR1 and CDR2: MNHEY and SVGAGI. V was cut by 6 bases and J by 5 bases, with 5 bases left in between. This CDR3 region has 11 residues. CDR3 sequence (DNA): TGTGCCAGCAGCGCCAACAATGAGCAGTTCTTC. Residues: CASSANNEQFF.